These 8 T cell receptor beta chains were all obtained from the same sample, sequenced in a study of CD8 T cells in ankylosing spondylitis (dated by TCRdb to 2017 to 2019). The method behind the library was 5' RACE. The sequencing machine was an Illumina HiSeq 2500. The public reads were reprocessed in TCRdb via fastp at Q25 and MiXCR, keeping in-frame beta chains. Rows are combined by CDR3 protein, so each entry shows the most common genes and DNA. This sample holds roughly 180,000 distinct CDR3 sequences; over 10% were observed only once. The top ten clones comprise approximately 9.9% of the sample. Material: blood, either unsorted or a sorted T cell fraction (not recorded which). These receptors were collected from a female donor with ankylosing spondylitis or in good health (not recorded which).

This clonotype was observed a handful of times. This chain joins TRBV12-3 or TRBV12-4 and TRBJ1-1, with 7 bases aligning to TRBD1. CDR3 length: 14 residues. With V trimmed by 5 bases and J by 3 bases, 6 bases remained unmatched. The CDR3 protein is CASSLQGSHTEAFF. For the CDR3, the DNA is TGTGCCAGCAGTCTACAGGGGAGCCACACTGAAGCTTTCTTT.

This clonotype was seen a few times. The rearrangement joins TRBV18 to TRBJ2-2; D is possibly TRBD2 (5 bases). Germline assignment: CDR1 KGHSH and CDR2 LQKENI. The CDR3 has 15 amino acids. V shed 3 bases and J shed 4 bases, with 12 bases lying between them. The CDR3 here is CASSPSQDFTGELFF. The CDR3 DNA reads TGTGCCAGCTCACCCAGCCAGGACTTCACCGGGGAGCTGTTTTTT.

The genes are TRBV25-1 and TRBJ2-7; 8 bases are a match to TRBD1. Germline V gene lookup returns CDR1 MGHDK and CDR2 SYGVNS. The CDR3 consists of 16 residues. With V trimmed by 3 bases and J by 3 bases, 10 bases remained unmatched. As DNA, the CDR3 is TGTGCCAGCAGTGACCGACCGGGACAGGTCCACTACGAGCAGTACTTC. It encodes CASSDRPGQVHYEQYF.

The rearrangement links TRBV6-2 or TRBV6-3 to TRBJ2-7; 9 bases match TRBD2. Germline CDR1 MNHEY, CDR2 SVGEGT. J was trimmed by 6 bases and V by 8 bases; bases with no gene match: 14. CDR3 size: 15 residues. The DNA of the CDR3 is TGTGCCAGCCCCCCGCGGGAGGGCCGATTTGGCGAGCAGTACTTC. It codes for CASPPREGRFGEQYF.

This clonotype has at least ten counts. The CDR3 DNA reads TGCAGCGCTTCACAACGTGGACAGGGAGAGCAGTACTTC. Its protein is CSASQRGQGEQYF. The chain links TRBV29-1 to TRBJ2-7; 8 bases are shared with TRBD1. V lost 7 bases and J lost 7; bases outside the gene matches: 12. CDR1 SQVTM and CDR2 ANQGSEA come from the germline V gene. The CDR3 runs 13 residues.

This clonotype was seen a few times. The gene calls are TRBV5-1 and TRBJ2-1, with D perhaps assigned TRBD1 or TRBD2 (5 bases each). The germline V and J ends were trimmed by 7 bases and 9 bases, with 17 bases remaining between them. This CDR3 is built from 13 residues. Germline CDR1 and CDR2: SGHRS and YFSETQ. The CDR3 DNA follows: TGCGCCAGCTCCGGGGACCAGCTTCCTGAGCAGTTCTTC. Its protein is CASSGDQLPEQFF.

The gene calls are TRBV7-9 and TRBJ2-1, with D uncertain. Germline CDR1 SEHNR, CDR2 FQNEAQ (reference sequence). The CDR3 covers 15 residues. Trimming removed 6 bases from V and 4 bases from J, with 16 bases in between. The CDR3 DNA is TGTGCCAGCAGTCACCCTCTAGGGAATTACAATGAGCAGTTCTTC. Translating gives CASSHPLGNYNEQFF.

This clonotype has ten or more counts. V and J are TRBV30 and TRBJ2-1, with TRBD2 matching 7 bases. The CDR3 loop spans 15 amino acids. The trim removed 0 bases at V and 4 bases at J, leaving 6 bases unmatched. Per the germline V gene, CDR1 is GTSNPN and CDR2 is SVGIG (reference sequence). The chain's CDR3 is CAWSVPGGPYNEQFF. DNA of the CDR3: TGTGCCTGGAGTGTACCGGGGGGACCGTACAATGAGCAGTTCTTC.